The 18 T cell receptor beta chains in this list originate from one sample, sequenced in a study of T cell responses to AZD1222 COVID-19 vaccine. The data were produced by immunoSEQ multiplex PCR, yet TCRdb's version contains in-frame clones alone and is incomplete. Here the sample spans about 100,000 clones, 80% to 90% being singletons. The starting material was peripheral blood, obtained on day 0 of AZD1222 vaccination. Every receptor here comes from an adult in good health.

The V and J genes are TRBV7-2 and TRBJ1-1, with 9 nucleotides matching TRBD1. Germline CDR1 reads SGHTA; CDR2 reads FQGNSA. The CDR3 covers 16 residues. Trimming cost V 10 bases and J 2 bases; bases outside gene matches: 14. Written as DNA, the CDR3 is TGTGCCACCGTCGGAGGGACAGGGAGCATAAACACTGAAGCTTTCTTT. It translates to CATVGGTGSINTEAFF.

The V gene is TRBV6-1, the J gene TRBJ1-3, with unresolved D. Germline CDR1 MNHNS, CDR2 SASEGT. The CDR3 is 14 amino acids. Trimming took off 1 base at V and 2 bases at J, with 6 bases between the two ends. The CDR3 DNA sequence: TGTGCCAGCAGTGAAGGACAAACTGGAAACACCATATATTTT. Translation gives CASSEGQTGNTIYF.

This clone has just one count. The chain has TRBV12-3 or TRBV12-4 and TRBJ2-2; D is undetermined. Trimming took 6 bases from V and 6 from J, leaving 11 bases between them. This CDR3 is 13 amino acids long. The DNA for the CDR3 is TGTGCCAGCAGCGAAGGGTGGGCCGGGGAGCTGTTTTTT. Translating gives CASSEGWAGELFF.

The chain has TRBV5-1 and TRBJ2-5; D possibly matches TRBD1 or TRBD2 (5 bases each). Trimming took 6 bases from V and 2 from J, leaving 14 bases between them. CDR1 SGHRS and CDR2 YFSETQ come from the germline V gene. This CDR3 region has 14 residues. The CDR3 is CASTSGTPQETQYF. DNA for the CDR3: TGCGCCAGCACCTCCGGGACGCCACAAGAGACCCAGTACTTC.

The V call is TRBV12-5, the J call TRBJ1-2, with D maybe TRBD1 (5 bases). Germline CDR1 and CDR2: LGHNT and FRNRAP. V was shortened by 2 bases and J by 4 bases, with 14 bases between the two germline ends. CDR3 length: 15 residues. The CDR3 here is CASGLFGDGGYGYTF. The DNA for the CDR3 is TGTGCTAGTGGTTTGTTTGGGGATGGGGGCTATGGCTACACCTTC.

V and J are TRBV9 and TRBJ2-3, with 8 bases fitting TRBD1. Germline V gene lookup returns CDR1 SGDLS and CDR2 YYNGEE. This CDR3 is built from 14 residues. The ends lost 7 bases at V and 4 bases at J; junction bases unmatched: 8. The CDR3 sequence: CASGSRQGSDTQYF. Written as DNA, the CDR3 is TGTGCCAGCGGTTCCAGACAGGGGTCAGATACGCAGTATTTT.

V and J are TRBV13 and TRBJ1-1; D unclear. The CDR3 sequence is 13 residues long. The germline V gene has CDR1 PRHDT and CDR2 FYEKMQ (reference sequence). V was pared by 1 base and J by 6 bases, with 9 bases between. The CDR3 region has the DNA TGTGCCAGCAGCTTAGCCAAGAGAGCTGAAGCTTTCTTT. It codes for CASSLAKRAEAFF.

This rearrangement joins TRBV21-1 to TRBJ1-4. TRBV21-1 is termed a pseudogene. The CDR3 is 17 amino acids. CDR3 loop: CASSRKAFRPPGEKLFF. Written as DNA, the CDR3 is TGTGCCAGCAGCAGAAAAGCTTTCCGGCCCCCGGGCGAAAAACTGTTTTTT.

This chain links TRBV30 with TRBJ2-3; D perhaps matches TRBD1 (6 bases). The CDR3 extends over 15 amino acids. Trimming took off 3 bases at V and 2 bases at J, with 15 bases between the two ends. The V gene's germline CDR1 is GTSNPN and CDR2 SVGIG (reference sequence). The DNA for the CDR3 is TGTGCCTGGAGGGGTGACAGGCCTCTCACAGATACGCAGTATTTT. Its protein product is CAWRGDRPLTDTQYF.

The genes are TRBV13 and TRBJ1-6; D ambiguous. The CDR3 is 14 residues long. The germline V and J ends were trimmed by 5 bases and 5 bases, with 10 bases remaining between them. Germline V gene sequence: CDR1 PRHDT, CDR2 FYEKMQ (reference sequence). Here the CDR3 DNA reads TGTGCCAGCAGCCGGACGCCTGATAATTCACCCCTCCACTTT. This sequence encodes CASSRTPDNSPLHF.

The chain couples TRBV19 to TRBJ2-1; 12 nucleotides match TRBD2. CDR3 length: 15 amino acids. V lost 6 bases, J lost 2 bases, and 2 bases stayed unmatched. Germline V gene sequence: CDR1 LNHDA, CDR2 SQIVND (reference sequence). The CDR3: CASRRLAGAYNEQFF. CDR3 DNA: TGTGCCAGTAGGAGACTAGCGGGAGCCTACAATGAGCAGTTCTTC.

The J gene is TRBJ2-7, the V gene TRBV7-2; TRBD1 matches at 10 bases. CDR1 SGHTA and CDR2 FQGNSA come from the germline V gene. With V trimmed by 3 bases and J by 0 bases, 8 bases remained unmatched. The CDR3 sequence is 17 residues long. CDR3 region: CASSFRDRGPPSYEQYF. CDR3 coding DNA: TGTGCCAGCAGCTTCCGGGACAGGGGTCCCCCCTCCTACGAGCAGTACTTC. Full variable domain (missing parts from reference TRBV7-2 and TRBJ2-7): GAGVSQSPSNKVTEKGKDVELRCDPISGHTALYWYRQSLGQGLEFLIYFQGNSAPDKSGLPSDRFSAERTGGSVSTLTIQRTQQEDSAVYLCASSFRDRGPPSYEQYFGPGTRLTVT.

CDR3 sequence: CASREKWASYGYTF. For the CDR3, the DNA is TGTGCCAGCAGGGAAAAATGGGCGAGCTATGGCTACACCTTC. This sequence joins TRBV7-2 and TRBJ1-2; unclear D gene. Germline CDR1 is SGHTA and CDR2 is FQGNSA. The CDR3 covers 14 residues. The V and J ends lost 6 bases and 4 bases respectively, with 15 bases between them.

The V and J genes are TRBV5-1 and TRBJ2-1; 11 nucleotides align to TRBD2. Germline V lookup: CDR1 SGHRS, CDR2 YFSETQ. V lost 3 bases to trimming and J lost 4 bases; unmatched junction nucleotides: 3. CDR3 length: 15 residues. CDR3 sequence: CASSSGTSGYNEQFF. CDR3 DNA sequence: TGCGCCAGCAGCTCCGGGACTAGCGGTTACAATGAGCAGTTCTTC.

CDR3 in amino acids: CASSLVAGASREQYF. In DNA, the CDR3 is TGTGCCAGCAGCTTAGTAGCGGGAGCGTCTCGTGAGCAGTACTTC. The rearrangement uses TRBV7-9 and TRBJ2-7, with TRBD2 identical over 9 bases. From germline, CDR1 is SEHNR and CDR2 FQNEAQ (reference sequence). This CDR3 has 15 amino acids. Trimming at V came to 1 base and at J to 7 bases, leaving 8 bases not matched to a gene.

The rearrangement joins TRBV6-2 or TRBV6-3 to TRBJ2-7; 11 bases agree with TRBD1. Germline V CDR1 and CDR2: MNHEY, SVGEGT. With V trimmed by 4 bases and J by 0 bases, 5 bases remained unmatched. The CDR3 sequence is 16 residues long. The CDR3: CASSLAGTGGSYEQYF. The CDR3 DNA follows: TGTGCCAGCAGTTTAGCCGGGACAGGGGGCTCCTACGAGCAGTACTTC.

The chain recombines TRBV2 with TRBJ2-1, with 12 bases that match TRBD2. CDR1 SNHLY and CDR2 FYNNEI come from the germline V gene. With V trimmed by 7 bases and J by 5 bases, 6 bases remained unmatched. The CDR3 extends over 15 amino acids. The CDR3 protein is CASTQLAGGNNEQFF. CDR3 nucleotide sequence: TGTGCCAGCACCCAACTAGCGGGGGGAAACAATGAGCAGTTCTTC.

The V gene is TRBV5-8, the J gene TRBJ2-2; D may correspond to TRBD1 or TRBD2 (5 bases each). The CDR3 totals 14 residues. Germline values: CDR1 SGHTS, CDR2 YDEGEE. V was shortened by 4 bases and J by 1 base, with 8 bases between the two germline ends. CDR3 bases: TGTGCCAGCAGCAAGGGACGGAACACCGGGGAGCTGTTTTTT. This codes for CASSKGRNTGELFF.